One sample yielded the 9 T cell receptor beta chains listed below, sequenced in a study of a mutant IDH1 vaccine in newly diagnosed glioma. For these receptors, no antigen is known. The time point: week 35, safety follow-up. Topical imiquimod accompanied each vaccine dose, which consisted of 300 ug of mutant IDH1 20-mer peptide. TCRdb's table, derived via immunoSEQ multiplex PCR, lists solely in-frame clones and lacks some. The sample has tens of thousands of clones, around 89% seen once; the top ten hold roughly 1.5%. Sequenced here: PBMCs, sampled from a glioma patient whose treatment included an IDH1 peptide vaccine. These receptor sequences come from a man in his forties or fifties with glioma.

The chain joins TRBV2 to TRBJ2-5; D is unclear. Germline V CDR1 and CDR2: SNHLY, FYNNEI. The CDR3 spans 11 residues. Trimming stripped 5 bases from V and 2 bases from J, with 3 bases between. The CDR3 nucleotides are TGTGCCAGCAGTAATCAAGAGACCCAGTACTTC. It is translated as CASSNQETQYF.

The chain uses TRBV7-6 and TRBJ2-5; 14 bases agree with TRBD2. Germline CDR1 SGHVS, CDR2 FNYEAQ. This CDR3 region has 18 residues. J lost 0 bases, V lost 5 bases, and 8 bases had no gene match. The DNA of the CDR3 is TGTGCCAGCAGCGAACCGGGACTAGCGGGGGCCAACCAAGAGACCCAGTACTTC. This sequence encodes CASSEPGLAGANQETQYF.

The chain carries TRBV7-9 and TRBJ2-3; D gene uncertain. V was shortened by 5 bases and J by 4 bases, with 7 bases between the two germline ends. The CDR3 contains 12 residues. Germline V gene lookup returns CDR1 SEHNR and CDR2 FQNEAQ (reference sequence). CDR3 protein: CASSPEPDTQYF. In DNA, the CDR3 is TGTGCCAGCAGCCCGGAGCCAGATACGCAGTATTTT.

V gene TRBV6-6 combines with J gene TRBJ1-1; 10 bases fit TRBD1. The germline CDR1 and CDR2 sequences are MNHNY and SVGAGI (reference sequence). The junction had 3 bases not matched to a gene; V was cut back by 5 bases and J by 6 bases. The CDR3 is 13 amino acids. In DNA form, the CDR3 reads TGTGCCAGCAGTGACAGGGGGCCGGCTGAAGCTTTCTTT. It specifies CASSDRGPAEAFF.

The V call is TRBV9, the J call TRBJ2-7; 13 nucleotides align to TRBD2. Germline V lookup: CDR1 SGDLS, CDR2 YYNGEE. J lost 6 bases, V lost 0 bases, and 3 bases had no gene match. The CDR3 is 15 amino acids. The CDR3 DNA sequence: TGTGCCAGCAGCGTAGCGGGACTAGCGGGAAGCGAGCAGTACTTC. This translates into CASSVAGLAGSEQYF.

The genes are TRBV6-6 and TRBJ2-1, with 13 bases that match TRBD2. The V and J ends lost 6 bases and 12 bases, in that order; junction bases with no gene match: 8. CDR1 and CDR2 from the germline V gene are MNHNY and SVGAGI (reference sequence). The CDR3 runs 14 residues. The CDR3 is CASRVLAGGPGQFF. The CDR3 nucleotides are TGTGCCAGCAGAGTACTAGCGGGAGGGCCCGGGCAGTTCTTC.

The V gene is TRBV5-1, the J gene TRBJ2-1; 8 bases are shared with TRBD1. Per germline, CDR1 SGHRS and CDR2 YFSETQ. The length of the CDR3 is 14 residues. Trimming took 1 base from V and 5 from J; bases not matched to a gene: 2. This chain's CDR3 is CASSLLQGDNEQFF. The DNA for the CDR3 is TGCGCCAGCAGCTTGCTACAGGGGGACAATGAGCAGTTCTTC.

This chain connects TRBV28 to TRBJ1-5; no firm D call. Germline V CDR1 and CDR2: MDHEN, SYDVKM. There are 13 residues in the CDR3. V dropped 6 bases and J dropped 5 bases, with 11 bases sitting between them. The CDR3 loop is CASSWTEDQPQHF. The CDR3 nucleotides are TGTGCCAGCAGCTGGACCGAGGATCAGCCCCAGCATTTT. Complete variable domain (other parts from reference TRBV28 and TRBJ1-5): DVKVTQSSRYLVKRTGEKVFLECVQDMDHENMFWYRQDPGLGLRLIYFSYDVKMKEKGDIPEGYSVSREKKERFSLILESASTNQTSMYLCASSWTEDQPQHFGDGTRLSIL.

The CDR3 nucleotides read TGCGCCAGCAGCCAAGACCCCAGAACGGGTTCACCCCTCCACTTT. Its protein is CASSQDPRTGSPLHF. The chain joins TRBV4-3 to TRBJ1-6; D not certain. The V gene's germline CDR1 is LGHNA and CDR2 YSLEER. V was pared by 0 bases and J by 9 bases, with 12 bases between. This CDR3 has 15 amino acids.